What follows describes a single TCR beta chain. Germline V gene sequence: CDR1 MNHEY, CDR2 SMNVEV (reference sequence). The V end was cut by 5 bases, the J end by 1 base, with 18 bases between. The length of the CDR3 is 18 residues. This entry comes from a study of blood T cell repertoires in COVID-19. Adults between roughly 18 and 89 years of age took part from 24 US areas. Each participant's cohort was designated according to participant-reported clinical history. The method was immunoSEQ multiplex PCR; TCRdb's version includes in-frame clones alone and lacks a portion of them. The sample lists some 210,000 clones; around four fifths were seen once.

The sequence came from a middle-aged man who had recovered from COVID-19. The sequenced material came from PBMCs or T cells enriched from blood (not recorded which). The chain carries TRBV27 and TRBJ2-6, with D tentatively TRBD1 (6 bases). The CDR3 sequence: CASSQEGGMFSGANVLTF. The CDR3 DNA reads as TGTGCCAGCAGTCAAGAAGGGGGTATGTTTTCTGGGGCCAACGTCCTGACTTTC.